This T cell receptor beta chain was recorded in a study of cytomegalovirus exposure and HLA in healthy donors listed by TCRdb under 2017. Context from the whole study: In an earlier analysis of roughly 500 of the donors, 276 Gb of sequence data and 100 million or so unique TCR beta sequences from roughly 200 million T cells were reported. The study combined high-throughput TCR immunosequencing, statistical association of individual TCRs with disease status, and machine learning to predict cytomegalovirus infection status. In the later analysis, no new phenotypic data were used to find candidate immune exposures; instead, reliance was placed on TCR beta sequences and their occurrence across donors. About five DR-DQ haplotypes were treated as single units for association and clustering because of strong linkage in the cohort. Both class I and class II loci were covered by HLA typing, at four-digit resolution. Of the 398 genotyped donors, 65% to 90% fell in the genetic ancestry cluster associated with self-reported Caucasian donors. The study aimed to test whether cataloging public T cell receptors could reveal signatures of past pathogen exposure. Approximately 310 gigabases of sequencing data and tens of millions of unique TCR sequences made up an early release that covered 640 HLA-typed donors. To study patterns of TCR occurrence, a later analysis re-analyzed previously published TCR beta repertoires from 666 donors and added high-resolution HLA genotyping. Across 398 genotyped donors of the cohort, an average of about 240,000 unique TCR beta nucleotide sequences per donor were sequenced, and roughly a sixth of those sequences were non-productive. In addition to the first cohort of 666 subjects, a separate validation cohort of approximately 130 different subjects was used. Genome-wide SNP genotypes for about 65% of the 666 donors were used in a later genetic analysis, which treated that subset as a discovery cohort. Alongside the repertoire data, information on donor age, sex, ethnicity and CMV serostatus was compiled. All discovery cohort repertoires had been generated on a single sequencing platform. In an earlier analysis of around 540 of the donors, high-throughput TCR beta sequencing was used to judge whether each TCR beta V gene segment behaved as functional or pseudogenic. The study used immunosequencing to profile the T cell repertoires of about 670 subjects and linked those repertoires to cytomegalovirus serostatus. Typing coverage differed by locus: A, B, C, DRB1 and DQB1 were typed in about 620-640 donors, DQA1 in about 550, DPA1 in around 610, and DPB1 in 400 to 480.

This clone was seen only once. What this receptor recognizes is not known. No much larger clone is present one base from it, and per-base qualities are unavailable. Summary of the overall study and its limitations: In a later genetic analysis, fewer N-insertions in productive TCRs were reported among donors in an Asian-associated ancestry cluster than the approximately 670-donor mean. In a later analysis, HLA-associated TCR beta chains were found to be more clonally expanded and to have lower generation probabilities than equally common non-associated chains. A later genetic analysis associated a missense DCLRE1C variant with V-gene and J-gene trimming of TCR beta chains, and an independent cohort replicated the association. HLA typing was unavailable for some donors at each locus, so association tests used only the typed subset. In vitro tests confirmed that a few of the cytomegalovirus-associated TCR beta chains recognize cytomegalovirus antigens. Some IMGT-functional V segments, including TRBV6-2 and TRBV6-3, could not be distinguished by the 87-base-pair reads and were therefore excluded. For the cohort, immune exposure information was limited to CMV serostatus. Because counts were too low, roughly 18 rarely observed V segments, including chromosome 9 orphons, were left out of the earlier analysis of a few hundred of the donors. Correlated functional status among segregating V segments might be attributable to linkage disequilibrium, but an unknown experimental factor could not be ruled out. The sequencing pipeline was judged likely to have produced a cluster of highly shared sequence variants as a technical artifact. Presence/absence analyses assumed roughly uniform sequencing depth across donors, an assumption that may not hold. Most TCR sequences were seen in very few donors, while some public TCRs were found in many individuals. A further reported finding was that TCR beta sequences accurately predicted the HLA-A and HLA-B alleles for most subjects in the first cohort. Specific HLA alleles were associated with 15,000 to 20,000 TCR beta sequences at a false discovery rate of 0.05 in a later analysis. According to a later analysis, parvovirus B19, influenza, CMV and Epstein-Barr virus appeared linked to several top co-occurrence clusters. According to a later analysis, most CMV-associated TCR beta chains appeared to be HLA-restricted, and the HLA associations seemed to be driven largely by CMV exposure. When HLA alleles, especially DR and DQ, strongly co-occurred, attributing TCR associations to individual alleles was difficult. In a later analysis, TCR association rates were found to vary across HLA loci, with the most associated TCRs seen for DRB1 alleles and the fewest for HLA-C alleles. The authors suggested that the approach could potentially be generalized to other disease states and immunological phenotypes. Only TCR beta chains were sequenced in this cohort, and the absence of alpha or paired-chain data limited detectable features. In both the original and validation cohorts, the classifier was reported to diagnose cytomegalovirus status with high specificity and sensitivity. The study listed approximately 150 TCR beta chains as associated with cytomegalovirus. Broadly in line with IMGT annotations, most TCR beta V segments showed up in productive rearrangements about 87% or about 30% of the time in an earlier analysis of 587 of the donors.

Between the V and J ends, shortened by 0 bases and 2 bases respectively, the junction contains 10 bases. Inclusive of the bounding cysteine and phenylalanine, the CDR3 is 15 residues long. The sequence is cut down to CDR3 DNA, 45 bases in frame from base 1. CDR1 and CDR2 are drawn from the germline V gene: SGHAT, FQNNGV. The library was built by means of the immunoSEQ multiplex PCR assay. For the multiplex PCR, a mixture combining 60 forward primers for TCR Vbeta segments and 13 reverse primers for TCR Jbeta segments was used. The CDR3 region of rearranged TCR beta genes was amplified from genomic DNA by a multiplex PCR assay. Amplified TCR beta libraries were sequenced as 87-base-pair reads on the Illumina HiSeq System. From the authors' description of their analysis: A later analysis tallied roughly 76 million unique TCR beta chains across the 600 to 700 repertoires, and approximately 12 million of those chains were shared by two or more donors. Raw reads were error-corrected and collapsed into unique sequences by a nearest-neighbor algorithm in which closely related sequences were merged to remove PCR and sequencing errors. CDR3 sequences were aligned to IMGT reference sequences to assign V, D and J gene segments. Each retained sequence needed at least a six-nucleotide match to both a V gene segment and a J gene segment. A rearrangement was called productive if the CDR3 had no stop codons and remained in frame with V and J, and every other rearrangement was called non-productive. CDR3 was defined by IMGT convention, running from the second conserved V-encoded cysteine to the conserved J-encoded phenylalanine. Sequences without an unambiguous match to a single V gene segment were excluded from the earlier analysis of about 640 of the donors. In an earlier analysis of a few hundred of the donors, V segments were called functional above 56.7% productive rearrangements and were called segregating when the between-donor standard deviation exceeded 5%. A statistical classification framework was built to diagnose cytomegalovirus status from the catalog of TCR beta chain sequences. A later analysis assigned V and J genes by comparing TCR nucleotide sequences with IMGT/GENE-DB human TR gene sequences. Using the TCRdist pipeline, a later analysis assigned CDR3 sequences along with most-parsimonious VDJ recombination scenarios. In a later analysis, each TCR beta chain was defined by its CDR3 amino acid sequence together with its V-gene family, and reads lacking a unique V-gene family were excluded. As a way to deal with suspected cross-contamination and a sequencing artifact, a later analysis dropped over 550 nucleotide sequences that were highly shared and had low generation probability. A later analysis calculated a clonal expansion index for each public chain from normalized within-repertoire ranks of inferred template counts. In a later analysis, generation probabilities were computed with a VDJ recombination model fitted to out-of-frame rearrangements, and the resulting probabilities were checked against IGoR. A later analysis scored TCR-TCR, TCR-HLA and TCR-CMV co-occurrence with hypergeometric tests, applying a repertoire-size bias correction to TCR pairs. In a later analysis, false discovery rates were estimated by permuting HLA or CMV assignments 20 times. In a later analysis, co-occurring TCRs were grouped using DBSCAN, and TCRdist sequence similarity was added for clustering within HLA-allele-positive subsets. Repertoires with fewer than 30,000 or more than 120,000 public chains were left out of co-occurrence clustering, as were four to six repertoires with anomalous nucleotide sharing. TCRdb stores this immuneACCESS table with in-frame sequences only. Part of the clones is absent; in the studies checked, under half of the shortfall reflects unresolved V genes, and no reason is known for the rest. V, J and clone size derive from that table, while D and trimming were established from the DNA sequence. The sample table shows roughly 100,000 clones, and around 79% are seen once. The ten largest clonotypes hold roughly 5.9% of the sample.

The cohort consisted of 600 or so healthy bone marrow donors. At the time of sampling, every cohort member was nominally healthy, though immune exposures that went unrecorded were likely present. The donor tested CMV seropositive and was one of the 289 seropositive cohort members. A peripheral blood sample was collected from each donor, and TCR beta sequencing was performed on peripheral blood mononuclear cells. The Qiagen DNeasy Blood Extraction Kit was used to extract genomic DNA from the blood cell samples. The TCR originated in a man in his 60s in good health and CMV-seropositive. Input material: PBMCs. The chain employs TRBV11-2 and TRBJ1-2; the best D guess is TRBD1, with 5 bases matching. The sequenced DNA is TGTGCCAGCAGCTTAGACCAGGGTACAAACTATGGCTACACCTTC. Its product reads: CASSLDQGTNYGYTF.